This T cell receptor beta chain derives from a study of T-cell reconstitution after alpha-beta-depleted transplantation in children. For this clonotype: Its antigen is undetermined.

Study results and caveats: Hyperexpanded clones declined; after one year, newly produced T cells mostly supplied diversity. Expanded clones from the graft, numbering several hundred, reportedly supplied alpha-beta T cells about two months after transplant. There were some patients whose high TCRbeta diversity at day 60 came from surviving recipient T cells and thymic progenitors.

It was with unique molecular identifiers that the TCRbeta library was prepared. TCRdb recomputed calls from the PCR reads with MiXCR, one row per CDR3 protein. In the table there are about 47,000 distinct CDR3 sequences, 50% to 55% of which are singletons. This sample comprised peripheral blood, obtained before TCRalphabeta/CD19-depleted stem cell transplant. This receptor was taken from a boy younger than two with SCID, due to receive a stem cell transplant.

CDR3 nucleotide sequence: TGCGCCAGCAGCCAAGAGGGGCAGGGTTCACCCCTCCACTTT. This codes for CASSQEGQGSPLHF. The chain combines TRBV4-3 with TRBJ1-6, with TRBD1 as a possible D gene (5 bases). CDR1 and CDR2 from the germline V gene are LGHNA and YSLEER. Trimming left V 0 bases short and J 9 bases short, with 9 bases between. This CDR3 comprises 14 residues.